The 16 T cell receptor beta chains listed next were all sequenced from one sample in a study of T cells in Graves' hyperthyroidism and ophthalmopathy. TCR beta CDR3 region amplification was performed from RNA transcripts. Primed by the HTBI set, a first-round RT-PCR was run on the TCR CDR3. TCRdb used MiXCR to reprocess the multiplex PCR reads, holding one entry per CDR3 protein. This sample has approximately 370,000 distinct CDR3 sequences, with about a sixth found just once. The sequenced sample consisted of blood. The receptor source for this set is a woman in her twenties or thirties with Graves' hyperthyroidism that later progressed to Graves' ophthalmopathy.

This clonotype appeared many times. This chain uses TRBV20-1 with TRBJ2-4; D may correspond to TRBD1 or TRBD2 (5 bases each). Trimming cost V 6 bases and J 1 base, with 13 bases left between them. Germline V CDR1 and CDR2: DFQATT, SNEGSKA (reference sequence). This CDR3 has 14 residues. CDR3: CSAFEGEAKNIQYF. DNA of the CDR3: TGCAGTGCGTTTGAAGGGGAGGCCAAAAACATTCAGTACTTC.

This clonotype was counted at least ten times. V usage is TRBV6-1 and J usage is TRBJ1-1; unclear D gene. CDR3 length equals 13 residues. Trimming pared 8 bases from V and 3 bases from J, leaving 13 bases between. Germline assignment: CDR1 MNHNS and CDR2 SASEGT. The DNA for the CDR3 is TGTGCCAGCGGGCGCGTAAGGGACACTGAAGCTTTCTTT. Translated: CASGRVRDTEAFF.

This chain uses TRBV6-2 or TRBV6-3 with TRBJ2-3, with TRBD2 identical over 9 bases. This CDR3 is built from 16 residues. Trimming took 4 bases from V and 6 from J; bases not matched to a gene: 11. The V gene's germline CDR1 is MNHEY and CDR2 SVGEGT. CDR3 protein: CASSSPFEAGGDTQYF. For the CDR3, the DNA is TGTGCCAGCAGTTCCCCGTTTGAGGCGGGAGGGGATACGCAGTATTTT.

This clonotype was seen at least ten times. The rearrangement links TRBV19 to TRBJ2-1; the match to TRBD2 covers 12 bases. Germline lookup yields CDR1 LNHDA and CDR2 SQIVND (reference sequence). V lost 6 bases and J lost 6; bases outside the gene matches: 9. The CDR3 is 16 residues long. The CDR3 sequence: CASSEPGLAGINEQFF. The DNA for the CDR3 is TGTGCCAGTAGCGAGCCGGGACTAGCGGGTATCAATGAGCAGTTCTTC.

This clonotype was counted at least ten times. The chain uses TRBV5-5 and TRBJ1-2; the D is unclear. This CDR3 is 14 amino acids long. Trimming pared 0 bases from V and 3 bases from J, leaving 9 bases between. In germline, CDR1 is SGHKS, CDR2 YYEKEE (reference sequence). The CDR3 spells CASSLASIDYGYTF. CDR3 nucleotides: TGTGCCAGCAGCTTGGCCTCTATCGACTATGGCTACACCTTC.

This clonotype has more than one count but fewer than ten. The chain couples TRBV9 to TRBJ1-2, with 8 bases matching TRBD1. Germline CDR1 and CDR2: SGDLS and YYNGEE. Germline trimming cut 3 bases from V and 2 bases from J; bases unmatched to any gene: 6. The CDR3 has 15 amino acids. The CDR3 DNA sequence: TGTGCCAGCAGCGCGCCCACAGGGGGAAACTATGGCTACACCTTC. Amino acids: CASSAPTGGNYGYTF.

This clonotype has a count of ten or more. The chain recombines TRBV24-1 with TRBJ2-3; no reliable D call. CDR1 is KGHDR, CDR2 SFDVKD, per germline. The CDR3 runs 14 residues. With 1 base removed from V and 3 bases from J, the gap between germline ends came to 7 bases. Written as DNA, the CDR3 is TGTGCCACCAGTGATTTTTACCAGACAGATACGCAGTATTTT. Translating gives CATSDFYQTDTQYF.

This clonotype occurred many times. This chain uses TRBV11-1 with TRBJ2-3; D may be TRBD1 (5 bases). Per the germline V gene, CDR1 is SGHAT and CDR2 is FQDESV (reference sequence). Trimming took off 7 bases at V and 0 bases at J, with 14 bases between the two ends. The CDR3 totals 15 residues. This CDR3 reads CASTSWQGSTDTQYF. CDR3 sequence (DNA): TGTGCCAGCACCTCGTGGCAGGGCAGCACAGATACGCAGTATTTT.

This clonotype has ten or more counts. The J gene is TRBJ1-1, the V gene TRBV20-1; D not certain. The germline CDR1 and CDR2 sequences are DFQATT and SNEGSKA (reference sequence). CDR3 length: 11 amino acids. V shed 3 bases and J shed 10 bases, with 12 bases lying between them. CDR3 in amino acids: CSASGKGRAFF. The DNA of the CDR3 is TGCAGTGCTAGTGGAAAGGGTCGAGCTTTCTTT.

In its sample, this clonotype was seen many times. CDR3 region: CASKAAYEQYF. The CDR3 bases are TGTGCCAGCAAAGCAGCCTACGAGCAGTACTTC. This chain joins TRBV2 and TRBJ2-7; D gene uncertain. V was cut by 7 bases and J by 2 bases, with 6 bases left in between. Germline V gene data show CDR1 as SNHLY and CDR2 as FYNNEI. The CDR3 totals 11 residues.

Regarding this clonotype: A much bigger clone sits one base away, suggesting this may be a read error. V is TRBV10-3 and J is TRBJ1-5; D ambiguous. The CDR3 runs to 17 residues. Germline CDR1 is ENHRY and CDR2 is SYGVKD. The CDR3 DNA is TGTGTCATCAGTGAGTTGGTGCTAGCTAAGGGCAATCAGCCCCAGCATTTT. This encodes CVISELVLAKGNQPQHF.

This clonotype was counted many times. This sequence joins TRBV27 and TRBJ2-5; TRBD2 aligns across 9 bases. CDR3 length equals 16 residues. V lost 4 bases to trimming and J lost 2 bases; unmatched junction nucleotides: 8. Germline V gene sequence: CDR1 MNHEY, CDR2 SMNVEV (reference sequence). The CDR3 DNA sequence: TGTGCCAGCAGTTCCTTAATAGCGGGGGTACAAGAGACCCAGTACTTC. This encodes CASSSLIAGVQETQYF.

In this sample, this clonotype turned up many times. V is TRBV11-2 and J is TRBJ2-6; D not certain. Germline CDR1 is SGHAT and CDR2 is FQNNGV. CDR3 size: 18 residues. Trimming left V 4 bases short and J 0 bases short, with 16 bases between. The CDR3 sequence: CASSYYKPGLSGANVLTF. The CDR3 DNA reads as TGTGCCAGCAGCTATTATAAACCCGGGCTCTCTGGGGCCAACGTCCTGACTTTC. The full variable domain, completed using reference TRBV11-2 and TRBJ2-6, is EAGVAQSPRYKIIEKRQSVAFWCNPISGHATLYWYQQILGQGPKLLIQFQNNGVVDDSQLPKDRFSAERLKGVDSTLKIQPAKLEDSAVYLCASSYYKPGLSGANVLTFGAGSRLTVL.

At least ten counts were recorded for this clonotype. V is TRBV15 and J is TRBJ2-5, with D tentatively TRBD1 (6 bases). The V end was cut by 0 bases, the J end by 4 bases, with 12 bases between. Germline V lookup: CDR1 LNHNV, CDR2 YYDKDF (reference sequence). CDR3 size: 15 residues. The CDR3 protein is CATSRDRGRGETQYF. Written as DNA, the CDR3 is TGTGCCACCAGCAGAGACAGGGGTAGGGGAGAGACCCAGTACTTC.

The sample holds a few counts of this clonotype. V and J are TRBV6-1 and TRBJ2-1; D is ambiguous. Germline-derived CDR1 and CDR2 are MNHNS and SASEGT. The CDR3 extends over 13 amino acids. V was trimmed by 1 base and J by 15 bases, leaving 16 bases between them. CDR3 residues: CASSEVVRSPWFF. CDR3 coding DNA: TGTGCCAGCAGTGAAGTCGTGCGGAGTCCGTGGTTCTTC.

This clonotype came up many times. This rearrangement joins TRBV12-3 or TRBV12-4 to TRBJ2-3; 7 bases align to TRBD2. The J segment lost 4 bases and the V segment lost 3 bases, leaving 10 bases of the junction unmatched. There are 16 residues in the CDR3. The DNA for the CDR3 is TGTGCCAGCAGTTTGCGGGAGTTGAGGTTCGCAGATACGCAGTATTTT. This sequence encodes CASSLRELRFADTQYF.